The sequence of this T cell receptor beta chain was determined in a study of T-cell memory formation after mild COVID-19. Background on the study: The two donors had largely donor-specific TCR clusters. Notes on the study in general: Certain responding clones were present in pre-infection memory, suggesting participation of cross-reactive memory. The study found balanced CD4/CD8 in clones contracting day 15 to 85 and a CD4+ lean in later expanders.

There are many counts of this clonotype. Its specificity is not known. Libraries for TCRalpha and TCRbeta carried sample barcodes and unique molecular identifiers via 5'RACE. TCRdb processed the 5' RACE reads anew with MiXCR; each CDR3 protein has one entry. The sample records roughly 610,000 distinct CDR3 sequences, 15% to 20% being singletons. Looked up from germline, CDR1 is MNHEY and CDR2 is SVGAGI. The CDR3 contains 14 residues. Trimming removed 0 bases from V and 2 bases from J, with 8 bases in between. The V gene is TRBV6-5, the J gene TRBJ2-7, with D unclear. The TCR originated in an adult woman who had mild COVID-19 (a few samples of this study predate the infection). Cell type and time point are not known. Sequenced input: PBMCs or a T cell subset sorted from them (not recorded which). CDR3 in amino acids: CASSYSPPPYEQYF. CDR3 nucleotide sequence: TGTGCCAGCAGTTACTCGCCACCGCCCTACGAGCAGTACTTC.